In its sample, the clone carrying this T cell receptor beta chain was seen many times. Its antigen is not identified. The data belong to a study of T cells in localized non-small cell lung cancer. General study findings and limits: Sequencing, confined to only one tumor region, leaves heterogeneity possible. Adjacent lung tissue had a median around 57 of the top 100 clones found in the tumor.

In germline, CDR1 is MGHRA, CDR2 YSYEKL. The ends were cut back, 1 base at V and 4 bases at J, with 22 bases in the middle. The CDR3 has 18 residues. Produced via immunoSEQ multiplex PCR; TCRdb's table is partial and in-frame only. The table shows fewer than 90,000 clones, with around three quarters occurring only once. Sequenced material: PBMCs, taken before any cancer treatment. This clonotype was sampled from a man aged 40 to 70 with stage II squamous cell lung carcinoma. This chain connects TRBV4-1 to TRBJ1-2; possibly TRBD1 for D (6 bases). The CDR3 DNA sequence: TGCGCCAGCAGCCAAGCACTAAAGCGTGGGGGGGCGACCTATGGCTACACCTTC. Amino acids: CASSQALKRGGATYGYTF.